One and the same sample provided the 10 T cell receptor beta chains below, sequenced in a study of blood T cell repertoires in COVID-19. The table came from immunoSEQ multiplex PCR; TCRdb's copy has only in-frame clones and leaves some out. The data hold 130,000 to 150,000 clones, with roughly 84% observed a single time. The sample consisted of PBMCs or T cells enriched from blood (not recorded which). These TCRs come from a man aged 35 to 55 with acute COVID-19.

This chain connects TRBV6-2 or TRBV6-3 to TRBJ2-1; D remains unclear. V was shortened by 4 bases and J by 0 bases, with 10 bases between the two germline ends. The CDR3 is 15 residues long. Germline V gene lookup returns CDR1 MNHEY and CDR2 SVGEGT. Here the CDR3 DNA reads TGTGCCAGCAGTTCCTACCTAAGCTCCTACAATGAGCAGTTCTTC. It specifies CASSSYLSSYNEQFF.

The chain carries TRBV28 and TRBJ1-6, with a tentative D call TRBD1 (5 bases). The V end lost 4 bases, the J end lost 4 bases, and 8 bases lay between the germline ends. The CDR3 covers 14 residues. Germline CDR1 reads MDHEN; CDR2 reads SYDVKM. CDR3 DNA: TGTGCCAGCAGTTCGGGGGGTTATAATTCACCCCTCCACTTT. Its protein product is CASSSGGYNSPLHF.

V usage is TRBV5-5 and J usage is TRBJ2-5; D possibly corresponds to TRBD1 (6 bases). V lost 4 bases, J lost 3 bases, and 16 bases lay in between. Germline V gene sequence: CDR1 SGHKS, CDR2 YYEKEE (reference sequence). The CDR3 spans 15 residues. CDR3 sequence (DNA): TGTGCCAGCAGCCCCGCTGGGACACGTGAAGAGACCCAGTACTTC. Translation gives CASSPAGTREETQYF.

This chain links TRBV30 with TRBJ1-2; TRBD1 agrees at 9 bases. Germline V CDR1 and CDR2: GTSNPN, SVGIG (reference sequence). V dropped 5 bases and J dropped 8; count of bases not matched to a gene: 12. The CDR3 totals 14 residues. The DNA for the CDR3 is TGTGCCTGGTACCCACCACAGGGGGCGCGCGGCTACACCTTC. It codes for CAWYPPQGARGYTF.

The CDR3 nucleotides are TGTGCCAGCACGCTTGGTAGTCTAGCGGGAGTTGGGGAGCTGTTTTTT. It translates to CASTLGSLAGVGELFF. This chain connects TRBV7-8 to TRBJ2-2; 10 nucleotides line up with TRBD2. J lost 8 bases, V lost 7 bases, and 13 bases had no gene match. This CDR3 is built from 16 residues. Germline V gene sequence: CDR1 SGHVS, CDR2 FQNEAQ.

The chain combines TRBV21-1 with TRBJ2-3; TRBD1 is taken as the D call from the table, unchecked against the DNA. TRBV21-1 is a recognized pseudogene. This CDR3 is built from 17 residues. CDR3 loop: CASSKDGEEGAVDTQYF. Written as DNA, the CDR3 is TGTGCCAGCAGCAAAGACGGGGAGGAGGGGGCCGTCGATACGCAGTATTTT.

The chain is built from TRBV5-4 and TRBJ2-1; no clear D. This CDR3 contains 11 residues. Germline V gene sequence: CDR1 SGHNT, CDR2 YYREEE (reference sequence). Trimming removed 2 bases from V and 7 bases from J, with 4 bases in between. The CDR3 region is CASSFRNEQFF. The CDR3 coding sequence is TGTGCCAGCAGCTTCCGGAATGAGCAGTTCTTC.

V is TRBV28 and J is TRBJ1-1; TRBD1 matches at 7 bases. The germline V gene has CDR1 MDHEN and CDR2 SYDVKM. With 7 bases clipped from V and 2 bases from J, the junction kept 7 bases outside the gene matches. This CDR3 is 14 amino acids long. CDR3 amino acids: CASISGTANTEAFF. CDR3 DNA sequence: TGTGCCAGCATATCCGGGACAGCTAACACTGAAGCTTTCTTT. Looking up the rest from reference TRBV28 and TRBJ1-1 gives the full variable domain: DVKVTQSSRYLVKRTGEKVFLECVQDMDHENMFWYRQDPGLGLRLIYFSYDVKMKEKGDIPEGYSVSREKKERFSLILESASTNQTSMYLCASISGTANTEAFFGQGTRLTVV.

The chain links TRBV7-8 to TRBJ1-6, with a possible D match to TRBD1 (5 bases). Germline V lookup: CDR1 SGHVS, CDR2 FQNEAQ. V lost 5 bases to trimming and J lost 14 bases, with 22 bases between them. The CDR3 extends over 15 amino acids. In DNA, the CDR3 is TGTGCCAGCAGCCCTCAGGTGGGACTGATGGGAACCCTCCACTTT. The encoded protein is CASSPQVGLMGTLHF.

The J gene is TRBJ2-1, the V gene TRBV28; 9 bases are shared with TRBD2. J lost 4 bases, V lost 7 bases, and 8 bases had no gene match. Germline CDR1 is MDHEN and CDR2 is SYDVKM. The CDR3 length is 15 residues. The CDR3 sequence: CASTISGRSYNEQFF. The CDR3 nucleotides read TGTGCCAGCACCATTAGCGGGAGATCATACAATGAGCAGTTCTTC.